Detailed here is one T cell receptor beta chain. Antigen specificity is unknown. Germline V gives CDR1 SEHNR, CDR2 FQNEAQ (reference sequence). V was shortened by 2 bases and J by 7 bases, with 11 bases between the two germline ends. The CDR3 totals 13 residues. The record originates from a study of cytomegalovirus exposure and HLA in healthy donors. Study findings and constraints: Some TCR beta chains (about 180 of them) were listed as cytomegalovirus-associated.

PCR amplification relied on 60 Vbeta primers (plus 13 Jbeta primers). Using immunoSEQ multiplex PCR, the repertoire was profiled, and TCRdb retains in-frame clones only, with some absent. The table for this sample gives around 45,000 clones. The chain joins TRBV7-9 to TRBJ1-2; possibly TRBD1 for D (6 bases). The clonotype originates from a young woman in good health and CMV-seronegative. The sample comprised PBMCs. The CDR3 is CASSLSDSPGYTF. CDR3 sequence (DNA): TGTGCCAGCAGCTTATCGGACAGTCCTGGCTACACCTTC.